The sample holds a few counts of the clone carrying this TCR beta chain. Its target is not known. J lost 2 bases, V lost 4 bases, and 4 bases had no gene match. The length of the CDR3 is 14 residues. Looked up from germline, CDR1 is LNHDA and CDR2 is SQIVND (reference sequence). This sample was taken from a study of breast tumors, draining lymph nodes, adjacent tissues. Study results and limitations: Findings are consistent with lymph node origin and intratumoral expansion of most tumor T cells.

Breast cancer patients provided tissue from their axillary draining lymph nodes. TCRdb passed the multiplex PCR reads through MiXCR, listing each CDR3 protein once. The table includes some 150,000 distinct CDR3 sequences, about 30% detected once. This rearrangement joins TRBV19 to TRBJ2-7; 8 bases map to TRBD1. This receptor was obtained from a female donor with breast cancer. Some clones in this sample may be carry-over from other donors' samples. The sequencing sample was made of axillary lymph node tissue. This CDR3 is CASSTGQGPYEQYF. The CDR3 DNA reads as TGTGCCAGTAGTACAGGACAGGGTCCCTACGAGCAGTACTTC.